Listed here are 25 T cell receptor beta chains from one sample, sequenced in a study of CD8+CD57+ T cells in acquired aplastic anemia. According to the study, genomic DNA was the template for TCR beta VDJ and CDR3 profiling. TCRdb passed the reads through MiXCR, listing each CDR3 protein once. The sample lists around 140,000 distinct CDR3 sequences, less than 45% occurring once. Sequenced: sorted CD4+, CD8+, or CD8+CD57+ T cells (not recorded which) from PBMCs. All receptors come from a human donor in good health, serving as a control.

This clonotype appeared a single time. The chain is built from TRBV9 and TRBJ2-5; 7 bases map to TRBD1. CDR3 length: 15 amino acids. Germline CDR1 SGDLS, CDR2 YYNGEE. The junction had 6 bases not matched to a gene; V was cut back by 1 base and J by 3 bases. CDR3 bases: TGTGCCAGCAGCGTATCAGGGACAGAGAAAGAGACCCAGTACTTC. It yields the protein CASSVSGTEKETQYF.

This rearrangement joins TRBV30 to TRBJ1-1; 8 positions agree with TRBD1. Germline V gene data show CDR1 as GTSNPN and CDR2 as SVGIG (reference sequence). Losses at the gene ends were 4 bases for V and 1 base for J; bases not matched to a gene: 5. There are 14 residues in the CDR3. The CDR3 nucleotides are TGTGCCTGGACCTTCAGGGGGCGGAACACTGAAGCTTTCTTT. It translates to CAWTFRGRNTEAFF.

Details on this clonotype: A much larger clone lies one base from this, so it may be a read error. The V call is TRBV11-2, the J call TRBJ2-3; 9 nucleotides agree with TRBD2. J gave up 4 bases and V 3 bases, and 8 bases lay outside the gene matches. The CDR3 length is 16 residues. CDR1 is SGHAT and CDR2 is FQNNGV in the germline V gene. The CDR3 reads CASSFEASGAPDTQYF. CDR3 nucleotide sequence: TGTGCCAGCAGCTTCGAGGCTAGCGGGGCTCCAGATACGCAGTATTTT. The full variable domain, in which reference TRBV11-2 and TRBJ2-3 provide the parts outside the CDR3, is EAGVAQSPRYKIIEKRQSVAFWCNPISGHATLYWYQQILGQGPKLLIQFQNNGVVDDSQLPKDRFSAERLKGVDSTLKIQPAKLEDSAVYLCASSFEASGAPDTQYFGPGTRLTVL.

V is TRBV3-1 and J is TRBJ2-7; TRBD1 agrees at 10 bases. J was trimmed by 12 bases and V by 1 base; bases with no gene match: 15. CDR3 length equals 16 residues. Germline V gives CDR1 LGHDT, CDR2 YNNKEL (reference sequence). In DNA form, the CDR3 reads TGTGCCAGCAGCCAAGTCGGACAGGGGGGACTTCTACGAAGGTACTTC. Protein: CASSQVGQGGLLRRYF.

In the case of this clonotype: This clone may be a read error of a much larger clone one base away. The chain recombines TRBV12-3 or TRBV12-4 with TRBJ1-1; D gene ambiguous. CDR3 length: 14 residues. Written as DNA, the CDR3 is TGTGTCAGCAGTGTGATGGCGGCGAACACTGAAGCTTTCTTT. Protein: CVSSVMAANTEAFF.

With regard to this clonotype: With a much larger clone just one base away, this may be a read error. The V and J genes are TRBV12-3 or TRBV12-4 and TRBJ1-1, with 7 nucleotides matching TRBD1. This CDR3 spans 15 amino acids. The CDR3, as DNA: TGTACCAGCAACCACCTCGGGACAGCGAACACTGAAGCTTTCTTT. Protein sequence: CTSNHLGTANTEAFF.

Comments on this clonotype: A much larger clonotype is one base distant, so this may be a read error. The chain employs TRBV6-2 or TRBV6-3 and TRBJ1-2; D possibly corresponds to TRBD1 (5 bases). Per germline, CDR1 MNHEY and CDR2 SVGEGT. CDR3 length equals 14 residues. CDR3 bases: TGTCCCAGCACAACCTTCGACAGAAATTATGGCTACACCTTC. Its protein is CPSTTFDRNYGYTF.

The chain employs TRBV2 and TRBJ2-7; D unresolved. Germline CDR1 is SNHLY and CDR2 is FYNNEI. V lost 7 bases and J lost 2, with 12 bases in between. This CDR3 spans 13 amino acids. This CDR3 reads CASKESRAYEQYF. In nucleotides, the CDR3 is TGTGCCAGCAAGGAATCTAGAGCCTACGAGCAGTACTTC.

About this clonotype: A single base separates this from a much larger clone, so it may be a read error. The J gene is TRBJ1-1, the V gene TRBV2; D is ambiguous. The CDR3 extends over 11 amino acids. Germline values: CDR1 SNHLY, CDR2 FYNNEI. Trimming stripped 7 bases from V and 4 bases from J, with 7 bases between. For the CDR3, the DNA is TGTGCCAGCAAGGGAAGCACTGAAGCTTTCTTT. Translating it yields CASKGSTEAFF. The variable domain in full, with the rest retrieved from reference TRBV2 and TRBJ1-1, is EPEVTQTPSHQVTQMGQEVILRCVPISNHLYFYWYRQILGQKVEFLVSFYNNEISEKSEIFDDQFSVERPDGSNFTLKIRSTKLEDSAMYFCASKGSTEAFFGQGTRLTVV.

Note on this clonotype: Possible read error: a much larger clone is one base away. The chain is built from TRBV6-5 and TRBJ2-3, with 7 bases matching TRBD1. CDR1 and CDR2 from the germline V gene are MNHEY and SVGAGI. CDR3 length: 13 amino acids. The CDR3 loop reads CASSFTGVHTQCF. The DNA of the CDR3 is TGTGCCAGCAGTTTCACAGGGGTACATACGCAGTGTTTT.

This chain's CDR3 is CAWSLSDSGANVLTF. CDR3 bases: TGTGCCTGGAGTCTATCGGACTCTGGGGCCAACGTCCTGACTTTC. V usage is TRBV30 and J usage is TRBJ2-6, with D uncertain. Trimming cost V 2 bases and J 0 bases, with 8 bases left between them. In germline, CDR1 is GTSNPN, CDR2 SVGIG (reference sequence). The CDR3 is made up of 15 amino acids. The full variable domain, in which reference TRBV30 and TRBJ2-6 provide the parts outside the CDR3, is SQTIHQWPATLVQPVGSPLSLECTVEGTSNPNLYWYRQAAGRGLQLLFYSVGIGQISSEVPQNLSASRPQDRQFILSSKKLLLSDSGFYLCAWSLSDSGANVLTFGAGSRLTVL.

This clonotype was observed a handful of times. The rearrangement uses TRBV18 and TRBJ2-3, with 11 bases that match TRBD2. This CDR3 comprises 19 residues. Trimming cost V 1 base and J 0 bases; bases outside gene matches: 9. Germline CDR1 KGHSH, CDR2 LQKENI. This CDR3 reads CASSPQVLAGGLSTDTQYF. The CDR3 DNA reads TGTGCCAGCTCACCACAGGTCCTAGCGGGAGGACTGAGCACAGATACGCAGTATTTT.

This clonotype was detected a few times. V gene TRBV5-1 combines with J gene TRBJ2-3; 8 bases match TRBD1. The length of the CDR3 is 12 residues. CDR1 and CDR2 from the germline V gene are SGHRS and YFSETQ. J gave up 6 bases and V 5 bases, and 2 bases lay outside the gene matches. The CDR3 DNA sequence: TGCGCCAGCAGACGGACAGGGGATACGCAGTATTTT. The encoded protein is CASRRTGDTQYF.

The chain couples TRBV19 to TRBJ1-1; D call uncertain. Germline V gene lookup returns CDR1 LNHDA and CDR2 SQIVND (reference sequence). This CDR3 spans 14 amino acids. Trimming took off 6 bases at V and 1 base at J, with 12 bases between the two ends. The CDR3 sequence: CASSKDGQNTEAFF. CDR3 in DNA: TGTGCCAGTAGCAAGGACGGTCAGAACACTGAAGCTTTCTTT.

In its sample, this clonotype was seen many times. The rearrangement links TRBV7-7 to TRBJ2-1; maybe TRBD1 (6 bases). This CDR3 has 15 amino acids. Germline V gene sequence: CDR1 SSHAT, CDR2 FNYEAQ (reference sequence). Trimming left V 3 bases short and J 6 bases short, with 15 bases between. The CDR3 region has the DNA TGTGCCAGCAGCTTGGGGGCTCAGCCATTCAATGAGCAGTTCTTC. It is translated as CASSLGAQPFNEQFF.

This clonotype was found many times. This chain links TRBV7-8 with TRBJ1-2; D gene uncertain. CDR1 is SGHVS, CDR2 FQNEAQ, per germline. This CDR3 comprises 13 residues. Trimming removed 1 base from V and 2 bases from J, with 5 bases in between. The CDR3 DNA sequence: TGTGCCAGCAGCTTAGGACAAAACTATGGCTACACCTTC. Translating it yields CASSLGQNYGYTF.

This clonotype showed up many times. V is TRBV9 and J is TRBJ1-5; 7 bases are a match to TRBD1. Germline V gene data show CDR1 as SGDLS and CDR2 as YYNGEE. The V and J ends lost 4 bases and 9 bases, in that order; junction bases with no gene match: 10. The CDR3 covers 14 residues. The CDR3 here is CASSPDGQVRPQHF. DNA for the CDR3: TGTGCCAGCAGCCCTGATGGACAGGTTCGGCCCCAGCATTTT.

This clonotype was observed a handful of times. The rearrangement uses TRBV7-8 and TRBJ2-1, with D unresolved. This CDR3 comprises 11 residues. Germline CDR1 and CDR2: SGHVS and FQNEAQ. V shed 5 bases and J shed 8 bases, with 7 bases lying between them. CDR3 amino acids: CASSPQYEQFF. The CDR3, as DNA: TGTGCCAGCAGCCCTCAGTATGAGCAGTTCTTC. The variable domain in full, with the rest retrieved from reference TRBV7-8 and TRBJ2-1, is GAGVSQSPRYKVAKRGQDVALRCDPISGHVSLFWYQQALGQGPEFLTYFQNEAQLDKSGLPSDRFFAERPEGSVSTLKIQRTQQEDSAVYLCASSPQYEQFFGPGTRLTVL.

This sequence joins TRBV4-1 and TRBJ2-3, with 10 nucleotides matching TRBD2. Unmatched junction bases numbered 13, after V lost 5 bases and J lost 5 bases. CDR1 is MGHRA, CDR2 YSYEKL, per germline. The CDR3 loop spans 17 amino acids. The CDR3 region is CASSTRDLLAGRDTQYF. CDR3 coding DNA: TGCGCCAGCAGCACCCGGGATCTACTAGCGGGAAGAGATACGCAGTATTTT.

This clonotype was detected a few times. This rearrangement joins TRBV4-1 to TRBJ1-5, with a weak D call TRBD1 (5 bases). V was trimmed by 0 bases and J by 2 bases, leaving 11 bases between them. The CDR3 has 16 amino acids. Germline CDR1 is MGHRA and CDR2 is YSYEKL. CDR3 loop: CASSQEGGKGNQPQHF. In nucleotides, the CDR3 is TGCGCCAGCAGCCAAGAGGGGGGAAAGGGCAATCAGCCCCAGCATTTT.

Only a few counts were recorded for this clonotype. This chain links TRBV30 with TRBJ1-1; no reliable D call. V gave up 2 bases and J gave up 12 bases, with 13 bases separating them. This CDR3 spans 11 amino acids. The germline V gene encodes CDR1 GTSNPN and CDR2 SVGIG (reference sequence). In nucleotides, the CDR3 is TGTGCCTGGAGTAAGACGACTGGAACTTTCTTT. It encodes CAWSKTTGTFF.

This clonotype has at least ten counts. The chain has TRBV30 and TRBJ1-2; TRBD1 is a possible D gene (6 bases). Germline CDR1 GTSNPN, CDR2 SVGIG (reference sequence). V was trimmed by 3 bases and J by 8 bases, leaving 19 bases between them. The CDR3 spans 14 residues. CDR3 protein: CAWRFTGTPGGYTF. As DNA, the CDR3 is TGTGCCTGGAGGTTTACCGGGACACCGGGAGGCTACACCTTC.

The rearrangement joins TRBV20-1 to TRBJ2-3; 13 nucleotides agree with TRBD2. CDR3 length: 14 residues. Germline V CDR1 and CDR2: DFQATT, SNEGSKA (reference sequence). Trimming cost V 4 bases and J 7 bases; bases outside gene matches: 5. CDR3 nucleotide sequence: TGCAGTGCTATCGGGACTAGCGGGAAGCATACGCAGTATTTT. This encodes CSAIGTSGKHTQYF.

Remarks on this clonotype: Since a much larger clone is just one base distant, this may be a read error. Here the CDR3 omits its conserved ending phenylalanine or tryptophan, so a read error is the likely source. The chain links TRBV10-3 to TRBJ1-1, with a possible D match to TRBD1 (5 bases). The germline V gene has CDR1 ENHRY and CDR2 SYGVKD. Trimming removed 10 bases from V and 3 bases from J, with 15 bases in between. The CDR3 contains 13 residues. DNA for the CDR3: TGTGCCAGCAGGGAAGCGCGGGACACTGAAGCTTTCTCT. It yields the protein CASREARDTEAFS.

This chain connects TRBV15 to TRBJ2-7; D may correspond to TRBD1 or TRBD2 (5 bases each). Trimming pared 0 bases from V and 2 bases from J, leaving 14 bases between. This CDR3 is 16 amino acids long. The V gene's germline CDR1 is LNHNV and CDR2 YYDKDF (reference sequence). CDR3 loop: CATSREVGDGPYEQYF. The CDR3 bases are TGTGCCACCAGCAGAGAGGTAGGGGACGGTCCCTACGAGCAGTACTTC.